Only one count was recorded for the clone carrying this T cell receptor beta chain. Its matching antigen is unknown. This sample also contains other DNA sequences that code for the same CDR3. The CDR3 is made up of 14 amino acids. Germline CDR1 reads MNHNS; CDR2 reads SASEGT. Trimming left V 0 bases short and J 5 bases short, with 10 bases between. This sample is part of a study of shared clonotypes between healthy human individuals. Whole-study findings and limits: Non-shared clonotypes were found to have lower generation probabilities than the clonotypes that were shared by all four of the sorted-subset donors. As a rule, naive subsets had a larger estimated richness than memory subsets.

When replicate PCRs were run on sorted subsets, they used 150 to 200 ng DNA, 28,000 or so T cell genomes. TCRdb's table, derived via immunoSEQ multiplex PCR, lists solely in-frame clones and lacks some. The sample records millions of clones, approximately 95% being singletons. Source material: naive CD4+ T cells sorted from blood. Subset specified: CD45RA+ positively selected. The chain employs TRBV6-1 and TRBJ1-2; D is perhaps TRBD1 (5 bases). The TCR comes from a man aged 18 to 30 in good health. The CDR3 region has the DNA TGTGCCAGCAGTGAAGCAGGGGAATCATATGGCTACACCTTC. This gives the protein CASSEAGESYGYTF.